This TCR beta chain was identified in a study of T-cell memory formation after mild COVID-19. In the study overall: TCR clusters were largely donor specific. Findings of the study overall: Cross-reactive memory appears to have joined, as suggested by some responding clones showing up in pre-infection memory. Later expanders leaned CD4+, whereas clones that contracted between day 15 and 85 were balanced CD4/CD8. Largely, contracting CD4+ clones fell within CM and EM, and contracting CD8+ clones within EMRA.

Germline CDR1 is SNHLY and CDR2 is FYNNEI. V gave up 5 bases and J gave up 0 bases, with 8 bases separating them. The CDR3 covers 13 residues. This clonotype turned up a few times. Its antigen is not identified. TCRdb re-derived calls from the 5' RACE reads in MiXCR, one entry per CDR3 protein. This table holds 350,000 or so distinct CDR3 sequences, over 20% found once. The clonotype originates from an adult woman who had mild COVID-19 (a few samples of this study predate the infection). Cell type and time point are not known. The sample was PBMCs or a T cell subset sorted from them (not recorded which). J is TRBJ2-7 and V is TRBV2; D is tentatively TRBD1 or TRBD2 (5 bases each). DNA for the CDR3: TGTGCCAGCAGTTCCGGGACCTCCTACGAGCAGTACTTC. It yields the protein CASSSGTSYEQYF.